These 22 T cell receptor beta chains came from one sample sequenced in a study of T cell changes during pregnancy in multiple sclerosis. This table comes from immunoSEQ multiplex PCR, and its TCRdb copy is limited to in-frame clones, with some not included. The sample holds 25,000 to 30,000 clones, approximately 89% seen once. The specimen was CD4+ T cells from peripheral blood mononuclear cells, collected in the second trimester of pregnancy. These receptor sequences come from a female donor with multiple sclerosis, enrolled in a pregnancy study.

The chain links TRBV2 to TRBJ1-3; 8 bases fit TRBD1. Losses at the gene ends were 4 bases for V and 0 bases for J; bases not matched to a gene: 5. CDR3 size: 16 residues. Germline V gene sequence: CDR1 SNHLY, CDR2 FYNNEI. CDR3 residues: CASSAGQGYSGNTIYF. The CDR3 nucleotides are TGTGCCAGCAGTGCTGGACAGGGCTACTCTGGAAACACCATATATTTT.

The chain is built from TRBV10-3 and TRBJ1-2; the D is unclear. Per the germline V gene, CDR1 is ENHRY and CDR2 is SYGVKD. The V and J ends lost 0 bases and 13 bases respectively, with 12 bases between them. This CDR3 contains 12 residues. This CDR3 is CAISESGREATF. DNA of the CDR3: TGTGCCATCAGTGAGTCGGGTAGGGAGGCCACCTTC.

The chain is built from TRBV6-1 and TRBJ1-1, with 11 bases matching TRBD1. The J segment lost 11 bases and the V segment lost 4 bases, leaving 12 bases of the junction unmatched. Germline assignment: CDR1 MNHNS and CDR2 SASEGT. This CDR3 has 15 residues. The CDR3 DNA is TGTGCCAGCAGTGCTAGGGACAGGGGGTGGGGTGGGGCTTTCTTT. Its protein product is CASSARDRGWGGAFF.

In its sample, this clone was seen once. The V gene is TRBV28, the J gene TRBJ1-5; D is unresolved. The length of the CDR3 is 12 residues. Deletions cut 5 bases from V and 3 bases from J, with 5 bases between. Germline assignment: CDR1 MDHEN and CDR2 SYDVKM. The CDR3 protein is CASSILNQPQHF. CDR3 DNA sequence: TGTGCCAGCAGTATACTCAATCAGCCCCAGCATTTT. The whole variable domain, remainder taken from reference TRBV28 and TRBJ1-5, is DVKVTQSSRYLVKRTGEKVFLECVQDMDHENMFWYRQDPGLGLRLIYFSYDVKMKEKGDIPEGYSVSREKKERFSLILESASTNQTSMYLCASSILNQPQHFGDGTRLSIL.

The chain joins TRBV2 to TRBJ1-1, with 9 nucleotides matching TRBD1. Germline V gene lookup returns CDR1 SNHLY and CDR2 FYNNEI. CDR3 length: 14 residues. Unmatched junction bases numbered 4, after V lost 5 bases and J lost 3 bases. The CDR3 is CASSQDRGDTEAFF. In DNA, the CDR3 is TGTGCCAGCAGTCAGGACAGGGGCGACACTGAAGCTTTCTTT.

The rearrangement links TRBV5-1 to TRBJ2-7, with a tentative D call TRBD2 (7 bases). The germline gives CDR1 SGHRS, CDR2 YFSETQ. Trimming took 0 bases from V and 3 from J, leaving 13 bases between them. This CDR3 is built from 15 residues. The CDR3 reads CASSLDFGGLYEQYF. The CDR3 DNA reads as TGCGCCAGCAGCTTGGATTTCGGGGGGCTCTACGAGCAGTACTTC.

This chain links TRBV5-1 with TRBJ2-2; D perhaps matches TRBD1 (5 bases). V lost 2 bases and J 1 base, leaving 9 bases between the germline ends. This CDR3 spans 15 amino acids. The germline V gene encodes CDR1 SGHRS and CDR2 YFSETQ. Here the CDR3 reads CASSLRGENTGELFF. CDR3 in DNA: TGCGCCAGCAGCTTAAGGGGCGAGAACACCGGGGAGCTGTTTTTT.

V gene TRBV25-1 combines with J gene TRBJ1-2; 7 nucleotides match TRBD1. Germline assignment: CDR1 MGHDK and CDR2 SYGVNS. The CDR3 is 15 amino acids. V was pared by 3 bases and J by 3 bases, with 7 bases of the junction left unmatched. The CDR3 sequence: CASSDQGVRDYGYTF. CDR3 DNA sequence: TGTGCCAGCAGTGACCAGGGGGTTCGAGACTATGGCTACACCTTC.

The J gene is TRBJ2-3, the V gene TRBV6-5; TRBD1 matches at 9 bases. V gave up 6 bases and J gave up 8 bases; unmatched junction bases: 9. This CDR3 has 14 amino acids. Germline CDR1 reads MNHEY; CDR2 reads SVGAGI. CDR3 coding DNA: TGTGCCAGCAGCCAAGGGACAGGGTGGAGTACGCAGTATTTT. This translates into CASSQGTGWSTQYF.

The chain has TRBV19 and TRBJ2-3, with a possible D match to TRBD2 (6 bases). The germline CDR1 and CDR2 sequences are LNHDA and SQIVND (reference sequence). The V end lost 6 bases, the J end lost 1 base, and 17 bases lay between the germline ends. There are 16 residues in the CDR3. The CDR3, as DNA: TGTGCCAGTAGGGGGATCGGGAGCCTACGCACAGATACGCAGTATTTT. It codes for CASRGIGSLRTDTQYF.

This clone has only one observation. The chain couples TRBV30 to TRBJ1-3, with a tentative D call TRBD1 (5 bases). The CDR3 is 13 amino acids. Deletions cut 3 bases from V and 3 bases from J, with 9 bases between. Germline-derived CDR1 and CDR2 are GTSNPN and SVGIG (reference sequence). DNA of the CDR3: TGTGCCTGGAGCTCGGGGGATGGAAACACCATATATTTT. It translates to CAWSSGDGNTIYF. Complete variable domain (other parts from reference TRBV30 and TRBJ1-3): SQTIHQWPATLVQPVGSPLSLECTVEGTSNPNLYWYRQAAGRGLQLLFYSVGIGQISSEVPQNLSASRPQDRQFILSSKKLLLSDSGFYLCAWSSGDGNTIYFGEGSWLTVV.

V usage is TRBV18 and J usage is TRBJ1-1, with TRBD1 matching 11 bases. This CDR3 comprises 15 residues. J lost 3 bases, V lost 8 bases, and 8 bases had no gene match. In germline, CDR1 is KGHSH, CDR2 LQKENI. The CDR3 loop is CASQGQGGEDTEAFF. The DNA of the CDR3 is TGTGCCAGCCAGGGACAGGGGGGCGAGGACACTGAAGCTTTCTTT.

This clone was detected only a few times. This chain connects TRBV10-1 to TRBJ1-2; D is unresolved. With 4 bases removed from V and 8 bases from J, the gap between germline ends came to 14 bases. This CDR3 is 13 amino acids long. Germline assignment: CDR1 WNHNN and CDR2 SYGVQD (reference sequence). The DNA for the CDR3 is TGCGCCAGCAGTGTCCGGCCCGGAGGGGGCTACACCTTC. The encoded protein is CASSVRPGGGYTF.

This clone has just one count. The CDR3 loop is CASSPAPGGVNIQYF. In DNA form, the CDR3 reads TGCGCCAGCAGCCCGGCTCCCGGGGGTGTAAACATTCAGTACTTC. The rearrangement joins TRBV5-1 to TRBJ2-4, with D maybe TRBD2 (6 bases). V was trimmed by 4 bases and J by 6 bases, leaving 17 bases between them. The CDR3 loop spans 15 amino acids. Germline V gene lookup returns CDR1 SGHRS and CDR2 YFSETQ.

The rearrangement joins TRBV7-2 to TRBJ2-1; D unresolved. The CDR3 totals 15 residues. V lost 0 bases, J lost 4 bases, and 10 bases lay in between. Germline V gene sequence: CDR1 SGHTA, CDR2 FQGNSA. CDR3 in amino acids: CASSLAPLAYNEQFF. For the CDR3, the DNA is TGTGCCAGCAGCTTAGCGCCACTCGCTTACAATGAGCAGTTCTTC.

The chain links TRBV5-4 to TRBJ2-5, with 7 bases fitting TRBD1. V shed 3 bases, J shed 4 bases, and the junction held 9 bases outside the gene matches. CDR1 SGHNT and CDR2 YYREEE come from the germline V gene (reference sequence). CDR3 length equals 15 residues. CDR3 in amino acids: CASSYWDSPRETQYF. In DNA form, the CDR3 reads TGTGCCAGCAGCTACTGGGACAGCCCCAGAGAGACCCAGTACTTC. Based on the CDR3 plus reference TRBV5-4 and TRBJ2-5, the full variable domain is ETGVTQSPTHLIKTRGQQVTLRCSSQSGHNTVSWYQQALGQGPQFIFQYYREEENGRGNFPPRFSGLQFPNYSSELNVNALELDDSALYLCASSYWDSPRETQYFGPGTRLLVL.

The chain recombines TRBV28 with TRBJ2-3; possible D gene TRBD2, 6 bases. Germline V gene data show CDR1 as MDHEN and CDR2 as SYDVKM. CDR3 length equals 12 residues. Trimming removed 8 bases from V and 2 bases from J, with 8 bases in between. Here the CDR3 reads CASGGITDTQYF. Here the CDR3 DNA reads TGTGCCAGCGGCGGGATCACAGATACGCAGTATTTT.

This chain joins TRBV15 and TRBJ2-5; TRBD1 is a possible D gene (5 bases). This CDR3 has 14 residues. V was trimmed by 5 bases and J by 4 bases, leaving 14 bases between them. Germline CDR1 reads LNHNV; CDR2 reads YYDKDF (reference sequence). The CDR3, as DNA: TGTGCCACCAGCCCCAGGGATACGGGAGAGACCCAGTACTTC. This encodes CATSPRDTGETQYF.

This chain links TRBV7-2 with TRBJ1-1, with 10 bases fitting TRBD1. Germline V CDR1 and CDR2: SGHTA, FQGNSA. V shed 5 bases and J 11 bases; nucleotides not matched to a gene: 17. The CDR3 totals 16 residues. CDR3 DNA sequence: TGTGCCAGCAGCGACCGGGACAGGGGCGCCCTCACGGCGGCTTTCTTT. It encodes CASSDRDRGALTAAFF.

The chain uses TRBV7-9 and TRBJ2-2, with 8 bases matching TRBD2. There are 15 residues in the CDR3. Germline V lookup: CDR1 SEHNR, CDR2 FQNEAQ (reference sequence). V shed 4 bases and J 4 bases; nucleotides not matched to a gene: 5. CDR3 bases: TGTGCCAGCAGCTCACTCGGGGGGGCCACCGGGGAGCTGTTTTTT. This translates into CASSSLGGATGELFF.

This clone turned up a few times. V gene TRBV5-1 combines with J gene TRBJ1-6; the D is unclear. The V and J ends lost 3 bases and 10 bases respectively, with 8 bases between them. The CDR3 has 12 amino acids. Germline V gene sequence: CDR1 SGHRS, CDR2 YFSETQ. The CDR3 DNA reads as TGCGCCAGCAGCTCGGGAGACTCACCCCTCCACTTT. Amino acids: CASSSGDSPLHF. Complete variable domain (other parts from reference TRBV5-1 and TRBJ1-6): KAGVTQTPRYLIKTRGQQVTLSCSPISGHRSVSWYQQTPGQGLQFLFEYFSETQRNKGNFPGRFSGRQFSNSRSEMNVSTLELGDSALYLCASSSGDSPLHFGNGTRLTVT.

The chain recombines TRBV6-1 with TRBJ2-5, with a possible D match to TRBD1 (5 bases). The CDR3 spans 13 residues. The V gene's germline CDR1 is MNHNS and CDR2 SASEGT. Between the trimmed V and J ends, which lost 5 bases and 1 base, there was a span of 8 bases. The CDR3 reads CASSRQFQETQYF. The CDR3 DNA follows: TGTGCCAGCAGTAGACAGTTCCAAGAGACCCAGTACTTC.